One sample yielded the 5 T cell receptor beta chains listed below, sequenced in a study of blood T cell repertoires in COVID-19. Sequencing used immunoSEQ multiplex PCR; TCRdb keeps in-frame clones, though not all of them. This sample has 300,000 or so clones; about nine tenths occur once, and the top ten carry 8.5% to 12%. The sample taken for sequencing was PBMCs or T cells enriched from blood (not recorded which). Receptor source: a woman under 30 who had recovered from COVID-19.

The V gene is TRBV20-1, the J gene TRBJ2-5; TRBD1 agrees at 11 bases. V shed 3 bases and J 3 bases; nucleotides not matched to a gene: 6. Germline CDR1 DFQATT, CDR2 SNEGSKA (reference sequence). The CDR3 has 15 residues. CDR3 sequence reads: CSASPGTGGEETQYF. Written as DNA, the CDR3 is TGCAGTGCTAGTCCCGGGACAGGGGGGGAAGAGACCCAGTACTTC.

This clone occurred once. The CDR3 protein is CASSLSAGVGNTIYF. DNA of the CDR3: TGTGCCAGCAGTTTATCGGCGGGGGTCGGAAACACCATATATTTT. The chain is built from TRBV27 and TRBJ1-3, with D perhaps matching TRBD1 (5 bases). The CDR3 loop spans 15 amino acids. V lost 0 bases to trimming and J lost 4 bases, with 10 bases between them. The germline gives CDR1 MNHEY, CDR2 SMNVEV (reference sequence).

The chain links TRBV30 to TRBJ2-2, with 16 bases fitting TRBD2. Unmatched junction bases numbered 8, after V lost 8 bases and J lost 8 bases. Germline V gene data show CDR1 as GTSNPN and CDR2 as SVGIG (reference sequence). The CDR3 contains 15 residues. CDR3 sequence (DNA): TGTGCCACTCGAGGGACTAGCGGGGGGGCAGGGGAGCTGTTTTTT. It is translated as CATRGTSGGAGELFF.

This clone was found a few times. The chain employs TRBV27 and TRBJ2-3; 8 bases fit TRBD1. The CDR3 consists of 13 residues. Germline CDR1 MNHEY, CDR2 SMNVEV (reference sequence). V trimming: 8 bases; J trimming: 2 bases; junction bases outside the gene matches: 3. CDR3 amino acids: CASRDRPTDTQYF. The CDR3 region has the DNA TGTGCCAGCCGGGACAGGCCCACAGATACGCAGTATTTT.

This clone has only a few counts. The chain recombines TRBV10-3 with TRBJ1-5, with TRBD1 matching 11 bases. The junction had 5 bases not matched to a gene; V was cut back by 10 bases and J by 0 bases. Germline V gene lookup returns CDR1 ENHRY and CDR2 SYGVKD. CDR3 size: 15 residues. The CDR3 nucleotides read TGTGCCACCGGGACAGGGGGGGATAGCAATCAGCCCCAGCATTTT. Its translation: CATGTGGDSNQPQHF.